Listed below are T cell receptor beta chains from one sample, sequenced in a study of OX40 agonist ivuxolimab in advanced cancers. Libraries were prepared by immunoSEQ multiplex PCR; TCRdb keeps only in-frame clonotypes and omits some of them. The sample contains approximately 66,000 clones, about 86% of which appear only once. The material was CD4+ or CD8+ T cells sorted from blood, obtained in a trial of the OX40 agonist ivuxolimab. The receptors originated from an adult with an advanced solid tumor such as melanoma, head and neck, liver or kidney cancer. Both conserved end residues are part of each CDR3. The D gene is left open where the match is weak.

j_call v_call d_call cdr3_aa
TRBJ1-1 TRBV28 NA CASIPSGSRTEAFF
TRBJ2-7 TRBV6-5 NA CASSPSGTLDYEQYF
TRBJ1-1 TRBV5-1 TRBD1 CASSLVVGGSTEAFF
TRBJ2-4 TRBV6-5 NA CASTSGGAWDIQYF
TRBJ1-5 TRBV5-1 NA CASSLWGASPNQPQHF
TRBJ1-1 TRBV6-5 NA CASSRTDLTEAFF
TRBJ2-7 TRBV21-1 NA CASTSRGQYF
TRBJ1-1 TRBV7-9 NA CASSRILGSVGGTEAFF
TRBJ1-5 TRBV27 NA CASSLRESNQPQHF
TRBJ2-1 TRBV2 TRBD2 CASRLRLAGDNEQFF
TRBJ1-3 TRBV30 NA CAWSVSGNTIYF
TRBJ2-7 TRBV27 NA CASRDLQGPAYF
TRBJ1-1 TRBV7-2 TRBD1 CASSTDRGRLSAEAFF
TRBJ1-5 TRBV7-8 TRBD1 CASRPTGTGRDQPQHF
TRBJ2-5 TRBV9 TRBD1 CASSVSRTGRETQYF
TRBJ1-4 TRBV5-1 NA CASSLDGRAGGNEKLFF
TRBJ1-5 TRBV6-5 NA CASSYLGGNQPQHF
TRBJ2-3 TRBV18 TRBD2 CASSLNLAATDTQYF
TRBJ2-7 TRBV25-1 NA CASSEFLSSEQYF
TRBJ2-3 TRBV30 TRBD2 CAWTPAGLAASTDTQYF
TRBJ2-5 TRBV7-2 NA CASSSLGAGSETQYF
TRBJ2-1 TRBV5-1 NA CASSLVAKNEQFF
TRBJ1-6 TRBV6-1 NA CASSGQVTRGNSPLHF
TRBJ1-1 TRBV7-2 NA CASSLFGNTEAFF
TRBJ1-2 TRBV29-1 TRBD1 CSVVVRDRVTNYGYTF
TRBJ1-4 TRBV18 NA CASSPSSRVNEKLFF
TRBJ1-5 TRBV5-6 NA CASSFRLSNQPQHF
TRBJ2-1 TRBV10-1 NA CASSEIGRNEQFF
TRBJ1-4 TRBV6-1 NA CASSEGTSNEKLFF